Listed here are 29 T cell receptor beta chains from one sample, sequenced in a study of neurological immune-mediated disorders. TCRdb fed the 5' RACE reads into MiXCR, producing one record per CDR3 protein. The sample lists 20,000 to 30,000 distinct CDR3 sequences, around 2.5% occurring once. The source material was PBMCs. All receptors come from a woman in her forties or fifties with multiple sclerosis.

The chain links TRBV20-1 to TRBJ1-4; D is perhaps TRBD1 (5 bases). Germline CDR1 DFQATT, CDR2 SNEGSKA (reference sequence). The V gene lost 6 bases and the J gene lost 14 bases, with 16 bases spanning the gap. The CDR3 covers 11 residues. DNA of the CDR3: TGCAGTGCGGGGAGGGACTTCCCCCTGTTTTTT. Its translation: CSAGRDFPLFF.

This clonotype occurred many times. The rearrangement links TRBV29-1 to TRBJ1-2; perhaps TRBD1 as D (5 bases). CDR1 is SQVTM and CDR2 is ANQGSEA in the germline V gene. V lost 0 bases and J lost 1, with 12 bases in between. This CDR3 is built from 15 residues. DNA for the CDR3: TGCAGCGTTGAAGACAGGGCCCCACTTAACTATGGCTACACCTTC. This gives the protein CSVEDRAPLNYGYTF.

Many counts were recorded for this clonotype. The chain combines TRBV12-3 or TRBV12-4 with TRBJ2-7; no reliable D call. This CDR3 is built from 14 residues. Trimming removed 7 bases at V and 2 bases at J, with 15 bases between. CDR3 sequence (DNA): TGTGCCAGCACCCCGACAAGTGGAACCTACGAGCAGTACTTC. Translating gives CASTPTSGTYEQYF.

The J gene is TRBJ2-1, the V gene TRBV27; D not resolved. The CDR3 has 12 residues. Germline values: CDR1 MNHEY, CDR2 SMNVEV (reference sequence). Trimming stripped 2 bases from V and 6 bases from J, with 5 bases between. The CDR3 loop is CASSLLGNEQFF. The CDR3 bases are TGTGCCAGCAGTTTACTCGGCAATGAGCAGTTCTTC.

By sample share, this clonotype is medium-sized. The chain joins TRBV5-1 to TRBJ2-7; no clear D gene. Trimming removed 0 bases from V and 0 bases from J, with 7 bases in between. Germline V lookup: CDR1 SGHRS, CDR2 YFSETQ. CDR3 length: 14 amino acids. The CDR3 loop is CASSLAGSSYEQYF. The CDR3 nucleotides are TGCGCCAGCAGCTTGGCCGGCAGCTCCTACGAGCAGTACTTC.

This clonotype was observed many times. The rearrangement uses TRBV5-1 and TRBJ2-3, with TRBD1 matching 7 bases. Germline V gives CDR1 SGHRS, CDR2 YFSETQ. V trimming: 0 bases; J trimming: 1 base; junction bases outside the gene matches: 8. The CDR3 contains 17 residues. This chain's CDR3 is CASSLGQGLGGTDTQYF. The DNA of the CDR3 is TGCGCCAGCAGCTTGGGACAGGGCCTTGGTGGCACAGATACGCAGTATTTT.

This clonotype was seen ten or more times. This chain connects TRBV29-1 to TRBJ1-3, with 7 bases fitting TRBD1. Unmatched junction bases numbered 3, after V lost 6 bases and J lost 4 bases. The CDR3 loop spans 12 amino acids. Per germline, CDR1 SQVTM and CDR2 ANQGSEA. The CDR3 is CSVTGQGNTIYF. The DNA of the CDR3 is TGCAGCGTAACGGGACAGGGAAACACCATATATTTT.

V and J are TRBV7-9 and TRBJ2-7; D gene ambiguous. This CDR3 comprises 14 residues. Deletions cut 3 bases from V and 7 bases from J, with 16 bases between. CDR1 SEHNR and CDR2 FQNEAQ come from the germline V gene (reference sequence). CDR3 residues: CASSFRSRASEQYF. The CDR3 DNA sequence: TGTGCCAGCAGCTTCAGATCCCGGGCATCGGAGCAGTACTTC.

This clonotype is termed medium-sized (0.01 to 0.1%). V is TRBV24-1 and J is TRBJ2-1, with 12 nucleotides matching TRBD2. V trimming: 4 bases; J trimming: 6 bases; junction bases outside the gene matches: 3. In germline, CDR1 is KGHDR, CDR2 SFDVKD. This CDR3 has 15 residues. CDR3 region: CATSDSSGRANEQFF. The DNA of the CDR3 is TGTGCCACCAGTGACTCTAGCGGGAGGGCCAATGAGCAGTTCTTC.

This clonotype was seen at least ten times. The chain combines TRBV9 with TRBJ2-5; D might be TRBD1 or TRBD2, each matching 5 bases. The CDR3 contains 15 residues. Germline V CDR1 and CDR2: SGDLS, YYNGEE. V was trimmed by 3 bases and J by 1 base, leaving 13 bases between them. CDR3 region: CASSAGTATQETQYF. The CDR3 DNA is TGTGCCAGCAGCGCGGGGACGGCCACCCAAGAGACCCAGTACTTC. Together with reference TRBV9 and TRBJ2-5, the CDR3 gives the full variable domain: DSGVTQTPKHLITATGQRVTLRCSPRSGDLSVYWYQQSLDQGLQFLIQYYNGEERAKGNILERFSAQQFPDLHSELNLSSLELGDSALYFCASSAGTATQETQYFGPGTRLLVL.

This clonotype was seen a handful of times. The chain recombines TRBV18 with TRBJ1-1; 11 nucleotides line up with TRBD1. The CDR3 extends over 15 amino acids. Germline lookup yields CDR1 KGHSH and CDR2 LQKENI. V gave up 1 base and J gave up 2 bases; unmatched junction bases: 0. The CDR3: CASSPRTGGNTEAFF. Written as DNA, the CDR3 is TGTGCCAGCTCACCACGGACAGGGGGCAACACTGAAGCTTTCTTT.

This clonotype was seen at least ten times. The chain combines TRBV20-1 with TRBJ1-3; 7 positions agree with TRBD1. CDR1 is DFQATT and CDR2 is SNEGSKA in the germline V gene (reference sequence). Unmatched junction bases numbered 5, after V lost 6 bases and J lost 0 bases. This CDR3 is built from 14 residues. The CDR3 coding sequence is TGCAGTGCAAAGGACAGGCTCTCTGGAAACACCATATATTTT. Translated: CSAKDRLSGNTIYF.

The J gene is TRBJ2-5, the V gene TRBV18; D remains unclear. Trimming pared 0 bases from V and 4 bases from J, leaving 9 bases between. CDR1 KGHSH and CDR2 LQKENI come from the germline V gene. This CDR3 spans 14 amino acids. The CDR3 region has the DNA TGTGCCAGCTCACCACCGCAAAGGAGAGAGACCCAGTACTTC. This codes for CASSPPQRRETQYF.

This clonotype appeared many times. The rearrangement joins TRBV20-1 to TRBJ2-3; 7 bases are a match to TRBD2. Unmatched junction bases numbered 4, after V lost 6 bases and J lost 4 bases. The germline V gene has CDR1 DFQATT and CDR2 SNEGSKA (reference sequence). This CDR3 is 12 amino acids long. As DNA, the CDR3 is TGCAGTGCGCGGACTAGTTCAGATACGCAGTATTTT. Translating it yields CSARTSSDTQYF.

This clonotype occurred many times. V and J are TRBV20-1 and TRBJ2-3, with D maybe TRBD2 (6 bases). V was clipped by 6 bases and J by 0 bases, with 16 bases between them. Per germline, CDR1 DFQATT and CDR2 SNEGSKA (reference sequence). This CDR3 has 15 residues. This CDR3 is CSAIAVGVSTDTQYF. In nucleotides, the CDR3 is TGCAGTGCAATAGCGGTGGGGGTTAGCACAGATACGCAGTATTTT.

This clonotype came up many times. This sequence joins TRBV7-9 and TRBJ2-2, with D unclear. The V and J ends lost 1 base and 0 bases respectively, with 6 bases between them. The CDR3 is 15 residues long. Germline V CDR1 and CDR2: SEHNR, FQNEAQ (reference sequence). CDR3 in amino acids: CASSLGSANTGELFF. CDR3 in DNA: TGTGCCAGCAGCTTAGGCAGCGCGAACACCGGGGAGCTGTTTTTT.

This clonotype was recorded many times. The rearrangement uses TRBV7-2 and TRBJ1-1; a weak D match, TRBD1 (5 bases). V was clipped by 1 base and J by 11 bases, with 14 bases between them. The CDR3 contains 13 residues. Germline V gives CDR1 SGHTA, CDR2 FQGNSA. CDR3 DNA sequence: TGTGCCAGCAGCTTAGGGGGCGGAAGGGATGCTTTCTTT. This translates into CASSLGGGRDAFF.

This clonotype was found many times. Germline and junction disagree at one end, which may indicate a read error. The rearrangement joins TRBV10-3 to TRBJ1-5; maybe TRBD1 (5 bases). Germline CDR1 and CDR2: ENHRY and SYGVKD. The CDR3 sequence is 13 residues long. CDR3 nucleotides: TGTGCCATCAGTGCAGGGCTCAATCAGCCCCAGAATTTT. It codes for CAISAGLNQPQNF.

This clonotype was seen at least ten times. Here the CDR3 DNA reads TGTGCCAGCAGTTCCCTACAGGTTACCTACGAGCAGTACTTC. Translated: CASSSLQVTYEQYF. J is TRBJ2-7 and V is TRBV28; TRBD1 is a possible D gene (5 bases). Trimming cost V 4 bases and J 2 bases, with 12 bases left between them. Per germline, CDR1 MDHEN and CDR2 SYDVKM. This CDR3 is built from 14 residues.

In this sample, this clonotype turned up many times. The chain recombines TRBV7-2 with TRBJ2-5; D might be TRBD1 or TRBD2, each matching 6 bases. The CDR3 loop spans 14 amino acids. Germline V lookup: CDR1 SGHTA, CDR2 FQGNSA. V shed 5 bases and J shed 5 bases, with 15 bases lying between them. CDR3 in amino acids: CASSPMGGLETQYF. As DNA, the CDR3 is TGTGCCAGCAGCCCCATGGGGGGCCTGGAGACCCAGTACTTC.

This clonotype was counted ten times or more. The chain employs TRBV9 and TRBJ2-5; TRBD1 aligns across 8 bases. Germline V gene lookup returns CDR1 SGDLS and CDR2 YYNGEE. Germline trimming cut 3 bases from V and 7 bases from J; bases unmatched to any gene: 8. The CDR3 extends over 14 amino acids. CDR3: CASSERQGPGTQYF. DNA of the CDR3: TGTGCCAGCAGCGAAAGACAGGGGCCAGGGACCCAGTACTTC.

This clonotype was detected ten times or more. This chain uses TRBV5-1 with TRBJ1-4, with D perhaps matching TRBD1 (6 bases). CDR3 length: 14 amino acids. Germline CDR1 is SGHRS and CDR2 is YFSETQ. Trimming stripped 0 bases from V and 6 bases from J, with 9 bases between. CDR3 region: CASSLAGAHEKLFF. For the CDR3, the DNA is TGCGCCAGCAGCTTGGCGGGGGCCCATGAAAAACTGTTTTTT.

This clonotype was seen ten or more times. This chain uses TRBV5-1 with TRBJ2-5, with 14 bases lining up with TRBD2. J lost 2 bases, V lost 4 bases, and 4 bases had no gene match. The CDR3 is 16 residues long. Germline V lookup: CDR1 SGHRS, CDR2 YFSETQ. CDR3 residues: CASSPGTSGSQETQYF. In DNA, the CDR3 is TGCGCCAGCAGCCCGGGGACTAGCGGGAGTCAAGAGACCCAGTACTTC.

This clonotype was observed at least ten times. The chain's CDR3 is CASSTRSGEFYEQYF. CDR3 in DNA: TGTGCCAGCAGTACTCGTTCGGGGGAATTCTACGAGCAGTACTTC. This chain joins TRBV6-1 and TRBJ2-7, with a possible D match to TRBD2 (6 bases). The CDR3 is made up of 15 amino acids. Germline assignment: CDR1 MNHNS and CDR2 SASEGT. V gave up 5 bases and J gave up 3 bases, with 17 bases separating them.

This clonotype was found many times. The genes are TRBV18 and TRBJ2-7; tentatively, D is TRBD2 (6 bases). The CDR3 is 14 residues long. V dropped 1 base and J dropped 4 bases, with 11 bases sitting between them. The germline CDR1 and CDR2 sequences are KGHSH and LQKENI. Here the CDR3 DNA reads TGTGCCAGCTCACCACGGGAGGCAGCTTACGAGCAGTACTTC. Its protein is CASSPREAAYEQYF.

This clonotype occurred many times. The chain couples TRBV20-1 to TRBJ1-1; possibly TRBD1 for D (6 bases). V lost 0 bases and J lost 12, with 11 bases in between. Germline loops: CDR1 DFQATT, CDR2 SNEGSKA (reference sequence). This CDR3 comprises 11 residues. The CDR3, as DNA: TGCAGTGCTAGAGATATCCAGGGGCCTTTCTTT. This codes for CSARDIQGPFF.

In this sample, this clonotype turned up many times. V gene TRBV20-1 combines with J gene TRBJ2-5, with 7 bases fitting TRBD1. V trimming: 5 bases; J trimming: 4 bases; junction bases outside the gene matches: 4. CDR3 size: 12 residues. Looked up from germline, CDR1 is DFQATT and CDR2 is SNEGSKA (reference sequence). CDR3 in DNA: TGCAGTGCTTTTGACAGGGTAGAGACCCAGTACTTC. Residues: CSAFDRVETQYF.

As concerns this clonotype: The conserved phenylalanine or tryptophan normally closing the CDR3 is absent here, so this likely arose from a read error. The rearrangement links TRBV20-1 to TRBJ1-1; D is ambiguous. Germline CDR1 DFQATT, CDR2 SNEGSKA (reference sequence). V dropped 4 bases and J dropped 7 bases, with 7 bases sitting between them. The length of the CDR3 is 10 residues. The CDR3 nucleotides are TGCAGTGCTATGCGGGTTGAAGCTTTCAAT. Its translation is CSAMRVEAFN.

This clonotype was seen repeatedly, ten times or more. V is TRBV11-2 and J is TRBJ2-1; D is unresolved. CDR1 and CDR2 from the germline V gene are SGHAT and FQNNGV. Trimming pared 1 base from V and 5 bases from J, leaving 6 bases between. The length of the CDR3 is 13 residues. The CDR3 DNA is TGTGCCAGCAGCTTAGGACTGAACAATGAGCAGTTCTTC. Amino acid sequence: CASSLGLNNEQFF.